This T cell receptor (beta chain) originates from a study of technical replicates of blood from several donors (dated by TCRdb to the late 2010s). Libraries were made using the immunoSEQ multiplex PCR assay. The table was pulled from immuneACCESS by TCRdb, which kept in-frame rearrangements only. Such tables lose some clones; where checked, under half of the loss comes from unresolved V genes, and the rest has no known cause. The sample table lists 65,000 to 80,000 clones, under 99% of them with a count of one. The ten top clones hold over 0.2% of the sample. As for this clone: There is no known antigen for this receptor. No quality values exist for individual bases; no much larger clone is one base distant.

From cysteine to phenylalanine, the CDR3 is 15 amino acids long. The DNA shown is the 45-base CDR3, in frame from base 1. The V end loses 2 bases and the J end loses 8 bases, and a stretch of 16 bases separates them. CDR1 KGHSH and CDR2 LQKENI were looked up in the germline V gene. The TCR was taken from a human donor in good health. The sequence joins TRBV18 to TRBJ2-1; perhaps TRBD2 is the D gene, with 6 bases matching. Sequencing was carried out using T cells isolated from PBMCs. CDR3 sequence: CASSPIEGRGDEQFF. Here is the DNA: TGTGCCAGCTCACCAATCGAGGGGCGCGGGGATGAGCAGTTCTTC.